Below, one T cell receptor beta chain is given with its context. Its target is not known. Libraries were prepared by immunoSEQ multiplex PCR; TCRdb keeps only in-frame clonotypes and omits some of them. The table includes roughly 97,000 clones, approximately 74% detected once. CDR3 length: 16 residues. After removal of 1 base from V and 4 bases from J, the junction contained 5 bases not matched to a gene. CDR1 is SGHAT and CDR2 is FQNNGV in the germline V gene. The data are from a study of radiotherapy plus CTLA-4 blockade in lung cancer. Notes on the study in general: Radiotherapy was combined with ipilimumab, and tumor-derived TCR clones then expanded in blood.

It was focal radiation plus CTLA-4 blockade with ipilimumab that patients with chemo-refractory metastatic non-small-cell lung cancer received. The chain is built from TRBV11-2 and TRBJ2-7; TRBD2 matches 12 bases. This TCR was recovered from a human donor with non-small cell lung cancer who had a partial response to radiotherapy plus ipilimumab. Some clones in this sample may be carry-over from other donors' samples. Sequencing used peripheral blood, obtained from a patient treated with radiotherapy plus ipilimumab. The CDR3 is CASSLGLAGAGYEQYF. The DNA for the CDR3 is TGTGCCAGCAGCTTAGGACTAGCGGGAGCGGGGTACGAGCAGTACTTC.